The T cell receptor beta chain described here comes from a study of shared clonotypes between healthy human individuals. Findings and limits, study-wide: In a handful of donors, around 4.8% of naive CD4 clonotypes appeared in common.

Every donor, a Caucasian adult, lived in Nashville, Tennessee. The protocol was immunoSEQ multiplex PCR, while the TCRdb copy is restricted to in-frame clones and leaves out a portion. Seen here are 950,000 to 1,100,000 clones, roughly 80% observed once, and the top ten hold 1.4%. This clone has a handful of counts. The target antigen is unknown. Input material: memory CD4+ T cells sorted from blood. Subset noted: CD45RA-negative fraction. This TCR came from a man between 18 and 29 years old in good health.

CDR3 protein: CAWSPRLRDTEAFF. For the CDR3, the DNA is TGTGCCTGGAGCCCCAGATTGAGGGACACTGAAGCTTTCTTT. The J gene is TRBJ1-1, the V gene TRBV30; D not resolved. V was pared by 3 bases and J by 3 bases, with 14 bases between. The CDR3 has 14 residues. Germline V CDR1 and CDR2: GTSNPN, SVGIG (reference sequence). Drawing the rest from reference TRBV30 and TRBJ1-1, the complete variable domain is SQTIHQWPATLVQPVGSPLSLECTVEGTSNPNLYWYRQAAGRGLQLLFYSVGIGQISSEVPQNLSASRPQDRQFILSSKKLLLSDSGFYLCAWSPRLRDTEAFFGQGTRLTVV.